This T cell receptor beta chain derives from a study of OX40 agonist ivuxolimab in advanced cancers. Study as a whole: Patients received ivuxolimab, an agonistic anti-OX40 (CD134) antibody. The group had a mean age of about 64 years, ranged from about 20 to 79, and was around 82% male. General observations from the study: Normalized T-cell clonal expansion was also low in a subset of nonresponders.

The V segment lost 7 bases and the J segment 10 bases; nucleotides outside the gene matches: 8. The germline gives CDR1 MGHDK, CDR2 SYGVNS. The CDR3 is made up of 13 amino acids. Measured with immunoSEQ multiplex PCR; TCRdb has only the in-frame clones, and not every one. Of over 50,000 clones listed, 92% are singletons. Systemic immunosuppression or a history of autoimmune disease excluded patients. Comments on this clone: The antigen is unknown.

This specimen was CD4+ or CD8+ T cells sorted from blood, taken in a trial of the OX40 agonist ivuxolimab. The TCR comes from an adult with an advanced solid tumor such as melanoma, head and neck, liver or kidney cancer. This chain uses TRBV25-1 with TRBJ2-1, with 9 positions matching TRBD2. In DNA, the CDR3 is TGTGCCAGCAAGATAGCGGGAGCTCACGAGCAGTTCTTC. It encodes CASKIAGAHEQFF.